This T cell receptor beta chain is from a study of T cell repertoires in cytomegalovirus infection. Study-wide context: Indications of both CMV infection and matching HLA type were provided by public TCR beta signatures. General observations from the study: Cumulated frequencies of public TCR beta families served to identify carriers of CMV plus the relevant HLA. HLA-C-restricted CMV-specific TCR beta clonotypes prevailed in the ex vivo response.

MiXCR was run by TCRdb on the reads, yielding one entry per CDR3 protein. The repertoire holds about 490,000 distinct CDR3 sequences, with 16% as singletons. J gave up 4 bases and V 6 bases, and 5 bases lay outside the gene matches. From germline, CDR1 is MNHEY and CDR2 SMNVEV (reference sequence). The CDR3 is 14 amino acids. A word on this clonotype: The antigen remains unidentified.

The clonotype was recovered from a human donor in good health (CMV status not recorded). Some clones in this sample may be carry-over from other donors' samples. The sequenced sample consisted of CD8+ T cells from PBMCs. The V and J genes are TRBV27 and TRBJ2-7; 11 bases agree with TRBD1. The CDR3 sequence is CASRFGQGAYEQYF. The CDR3 nucleotides read TGTGCCAGCAGGTTTGGACAGGGGGCTTACGAGCAGTACTTC.